This T cell receptor beta chain derives from a study of blood T cell repertoires in COVID-19. Trimming shortened V by 7 bases and J by 4 bases, and 11 bases separated the two germline ends. The germline V gene has CDR1 SNHLY and CDR2 FYNNEI. The CDR3 is made up of 12 amino acids. Some clones are missing from TCRdb's copy, which holds only in-frame ones; the method was immunoSEQ multiplex PCR. Found here are around 85,000 clones, around 86% of them singletons; the top ten hold about 8%. The sequence derives from a man in his fifties or sixties with active COVID-19. The gene calls are TRBV2 and TRBJ2-7; D is perhaps TRBD1 (6 bases). The material sequenced was peripheral blood. The CDR3 is CASKPQGYEQYF. CDR3 sequence (DNA): TGTGCCAGCAAGCCCCAGGGGTACGAGCAGTACTTC.